This T cell receptor beta chain derives from a study of blood T cell repertoires in COVID-19. Profiling relied on immunoSEQ multiplex PCR, and the TCRdb table lists in-frame clones only, not all of them. This sample has approximately 100,000 clones, with almost 95% found just once. This clonotype was sampled from a man between 45 and 60 years old with active COVID-19. The sequencing sample was made of peripheral blood.

This chain's CDR3 is CASSLEGTGYNEQFF. CDR3 DNA: TGTGCCAGCAGCTTAGAGGGGACAGGATACAATGAGCAGTTCTTC. The chain couples TRBV7-8 to TRBJ2-1; 8 positions match TRBD1. The CDR3 length is 15 residues. Trimming removed 1 base from V and 4 bases from J; junction bases left unmatched: 3. Per the germline V gene, CDR1 is SGHVS and CDR2 is FQNEAQ.